The clone carrying this TCR beta chain came up a few times. Trimming at V came to 3 bases and at J to 6 bases, leaving 7 bases not matched to a gene. The CDR3 consists of 16 residues. Germline loops: CDR1 MRHNA, CDR2 SNTAGT. The PCR contained 60 Vbeta and 13 Jbeta primers. Assay: immunoSEQ multiplex PCR; the TCRdb copy retains only in-frame clones and omits some. The sample has 65,000 to 90,000 clones; about nine tenths are singletons. This sample is drawn from a study of cytomegalovirus exposure and HLA in healthy donors. The receptor was isolated from a woman in her twenties or thirties in good health and CMV-seronegative. Source material: PBMCs. This sequence joins TRBV6-4 and TRBJ2-1; TRBD1 matches 11 bases. The CDR3 spells CASSETGTGGPNEQFF. CDR3 nucleotide sequence: TGTGCCAGCAGTGAAACCGGGACAGGGGGGCCCAATGAGCAGTTCTTC.